This section outlines one T cell receptor (beta chain) sequence together with its context. The data originate from a study of CD8 T cells in Susac syndrome. After extraction with the RNeasy kit, roughly 0.45 to 1 ug of the RNA was reverse transcribed using random hexamers. TCRdb reprocessed the immunoSEQ multiplex PCR reads with MiXCR, giving one entry per CDR3 protein. The table includes a few hundred thousand distinct CDR3 sequences, about 95% detected once. Input material: CD4+ T cells from PBMCs. The source of this sequence is a human donor with multiple sclerosis.

This CDR3 is CASSEPRQETQYF. The CDR3 bases are TGCGCCAGCAGTGAGCCTAGACAAGAGACCCAGTACTTC. This chain uses TRBV5-1 with TRBJ2-5; D unresolved. Germline CDR1 and CDR2: SGHRS and YFSETQ. Between the trimmed V and J ends, which lost 5 bases and 2 bases, there was a span of 10 bases. The CDR3 totals 13 residues.